Listed here are 13 T cell receptor beta chains from one sample, sequenced in a study of cytomegalovirus exposure and HLA in healthy donors. Assay used: immunoSEQ multiplex PCR; TCRdb lists only in-frame clones, some missing. The sample holds approximately 270,000 clones, about 90% seen once. Sequencing was done on a sample of PBMCs. Receptors were obtained from a man aged 18 to 29 in good health and CMV-seropositive.

To note about this clone: This same CDR3 is encoded by further DNA sequences in the sample. The chain carries TRBV27 and TRBJ1-2; D gene uncertain. The CDR3 loop spans 13 amino acids. Germline CDR1 and CDR2: MNHEY and SMNVEV (reference sequence). The V end lost 3 bases, the J end lost 2 bases, and 7 bases lay between the germline ends. The CDR3 sequence: CASSLKGNYGYTF. The CDR3 DNA is TGTGCCAGCAGTTTGAAAGGGAACTATGGCTACACCTTC.

This clone was seen only once. The CDR3 nucleotides are TGCAGCGTTGTGAGATCAACGAACACCGGGGAGCTGTTTTTT. This gives the protein CSVVRSTNTGELFF. J is TRBJ2-2 and V is TRBV29-1, with D uncertain. From germline, CDR1 is SQVTM and CDR2 ANQGSEA. The CDR3 extends over 14 amino acids. V shed 4 bases and J shed 0 bases, with 9 bases lying between them.

This chain uses TRBV13 with TRBJ2-7; D might be TRBD2 (6 bases). CDR1 PRHDT and CDR2 FYEKMQ come from the germline V gene (reference sequence). The V and J ends lost 2 bases and 0 bases respectively, with 8 bases between them. This CDR3 has 14 amino acids. CDR3 coding DNA: TGTGCCAGCAGCTTACGCGGGACCTCCTACGAGCAGTACTTC. This gives the protein CASSLRGTSYEQYF.

This clone occurred once. This chain links TRBV28 with TRBJ2-7, with TRBD2 identical over 9 bases. Trimming at V came to 1 base and at J to 1 base, leaving 5 bases not matched to a gene. Germline CDR1 MDHEN, CDR2 SYDVKM. The CDR3 covers 16 residues. The DNA of the CDR3 is TGTGCCAGCAGTTTATTCTTTGCGGGAGGGTCCTACGAGCAGTACTTC. It is translated as CASSLFFAGGSYEQYF.

The J gene is TRBJ2-1, the V gene TRBV25-1, with 8 bases fitting TRBD1. Trimming removed 2 bases from V and 8 bases from J; junction bases left unmatched: 8. This CDR3 spans 15 amino acids. Germline lookup yields CDR1 MGHDK and CDR2 SYGVNS. The CDR3 DNA reads TGTGCCAGCAGTGAACCGACAGGGGCTGGCTATGAGCAGTTCTTC. Translation gives CASSEPTGAGYEQFF.

This chain joins TRBV6-1 and TRBJ2-7; possible D gene TRBD1, 6 bases. V lost 8 bases and J lost 1, with 18 bases in between. Germline V gives CDR1 MNHNS, CDR2 SASEGT. This CDR3 spans 15 amino acids. The CDR3 region has the DNA TGTGCCAGCGCGAGATACCGGACAGCGTCCTACGAGCAGTACTTC. It is translated as CASARYRTASYEQYF.

The gene calls are TRBV28 and TRBJ1-2, with 12 bases that match TRBD1. After removal of 6 bases from V and 8 bases from J, the junction contained 10 bases not matched to a gene. Germline loops: CDR1 MDHEN, CDR2 SYDVKM. The CDR3 has 15 residues. In DNA form, the CDR3 reads TGTGCCAGCAGGGGTTCGGGACAGGGGGCCCTAGGCTACACCTTC. Translated: CASRGSGQGALGYTF.

The gene calls are TRBV7-2 and TRBJ1-2, with D uncertain. V lost 4 bases to trimming and J lost 0 bases, with 21 bases between them. This CDR3 has 18 residues. CDR1 and CDR2 (germline): SGHTA, FQGNSA. This chain's CDR3 is CASSSWRKVFKANYGYTF. The DNA of the CDR3 is TGTGCCAGCAGCTCTTGGCGTAAGGTTTTCAAAGCTAACTATGGCTACACCTTC.

CDR3 bases: TGTGCCATTCCCACCTCTCGGGACTATCAATACAATGAGCAGTTCTTC. This translates into CAIPTSRDYQYNEQFF. The V gene is TRBV28, the J gene TRBJ2-1; 7 bases map to TRBD2. Trimming cost V 10 bases and J 4 bases; bases outside gene matches: 16. This CDR3 has 16 residues. Germline V gives CDR1 MDHEN, CDR2 SYDVKM.

The V call is TRBV29-1, the J call TRBJ2-3; the match to TRBD2 covers 7 bases. Per the germline V gene, CDR1 is SQVTM and CDR2 is ANQGSEA. The junction had 9 bases not matched to a gene; V was cut back by 1 base and J by 5 bases. This CDR3 region has 15 residues. DNA for the CDR3: TGCAGCGTTGAAGGGACTAGGTCAATCGGAGATACGCAGTATTTT. Translating gives CSVEGTRSIGDTQYF.

This clone was detected only a few times. The gene calls are TRBV14 and TRBJ2-7; 7 bases fit TRBD1. This CDR3 region has 14 residues. The germline CDR1 and CDR2 sequences are SGHDN and FVKESK. V dropped 4 bases and J dropped 2; count of bases not matched to a gene: 5. The CDR3 nucleotides read TGTGCCAGCAGCCTGGCGACAGGGACCTACGAGCAGTACTTC. It codes for CASSLATGTYEQYF.

This clone was counted once. The V and J genes are TRBV6-6 and TRBJ1-1; D is possibly TRBD1 (6 bases). This CDR3 is 13 amino acids long. V dropped 0 bases and J dropped 8 bases, with 10 bases sitting between them. Germline V lookup: CDR1 MNHNY, CDR2 SVGAGI (reference sequence). The CDR3 bases are TGTGCCAGCAGTTACTCGAATCAGGGGGAAGCTTTCTTT. Translating it yields CASSYSNQGEAFF.

The chain uses TRBV5-1 and TRBJ2-5; D possibly corresponds to TRBD2 (7 bases). The germline gives CDR1 SGHRS, CDR2 YFSETQ. V lost 0 bases to trimming and J lost 4 bases, with 13 bases between them. This CDR3 is 15 amino acids long. CDR3: CASSLGRGGRETQYF. In DNA form, the CDR3 reads TGCGCCAGCAGCTTGGGGCGCGGGGGCAGAGAGACCCAGTACTTC.